Listed below are T cell receptor beta chains from one sample, sequenced in a study of blood T cell repertoires in COVID-19. Here immunoSEQ multiplex PCR was the method, and the copy in TCRdb shows in-frame clones only, minus some. The table includes 200,000 or so clones, under 90% detected once. Source material: peripheral blood. The receptors were sampled from a man older than 75 with acute or convalescent COVID-19. Both conserved end residues are part of each CDR3. D genes are given only for firm matches. Rows give clone size only sometimes, using once, few, many, or a class for an expanded clone.

length,D,V,J,size,DNA,CDR3
14,.,TRBV7-9,TRBJ1-5,.,TGTGCCAGCAGCCACGAGTATAGCAATCAGCCCCAGCATTTT,CASSHEYSNQPQHF
14,TRBD2,TRBV18,TRBJ2-7,.,TGTGCCAGCTCACCGGAGGGACTAGTCTACGAGCAGTACTTC,CASSPEGLVYEQYF
15,TRBD2,TRBV28,TRBJ2-1,.,TGTGCCAGCAGCGTAGCGGGAGTGGTCTACAATGAGCAGTTCTTC,CASSVAGVVYNEQFF
15,.,TRBV10-3,TRBJ2-2,.,TGTGCCATCAATGGAGGGGCAGAACACACCGGGGAGCTGTTTTTT,CAINGGAEHTGELFF
12,.,TRBV24-1,TRBJ2-3,.,TGTGCCACCAGTGATCAGACAGATACGCAGTATTTT,CATSDQTDTQYF
17,.,TRBV7-9,TRBJ1-3,.,TGTGCCAGCAGCTTACGTGCGGGAATTACCTCTGGAAACACCATATATTTT,CASSLRAGITSGNTIYF
14,.,TRBV30,TRBJ2-1,once,TGTGCCTGGAGTGTCTATAGCTCCTACAATGAGCAGTTCTTC,CAWSVYSSYNEQFF
17,.,TRBV27,TRBJ2-4,.,TGTGCCAGCAGTTTAAATCAGGGCAACCGGGCCAAAAACATTCAGTACTTC,CASSLNQGNRAKNIQYF
15,TRBD1,TRBV25-1,TRBJ1-1,.,TGTGCCAGCAGTGCTGGCTTGGGACAGGTCACTGAAGCTTTCTTT,CASSAGLGQVTEAFF
13,TRBD2,TRBV2,TRBJ2-1,.,TGTGCCAGCAGCGAAACTAGCGCCAATGAGCAGTTCTTC,CASSETSANEQFF
11,TRBD1,TRBV11-2,TRBJ2-7,.,TGTGCCAGCAGCTCCGGACAGGGAGGAAACTTC,CASSSGQGGNF
13,.,TRBV6-5,TRBJ2-4,.,TGTGCCAGCACCAAGGCTGGACAGAGCATTCAGTACTTC,CASTKAGQSIQYF
13,.,TRBV7-9,TRBJ2-5,.,TGTGCCAGCAGCTTATCCGGGGTGGAGACCCAGTACTTC,CASSLSGVETQYF
13,.,TRBV24-1,TRBJ2-4,.,TGTGCCGTGGCGGGCGGGTCGGGGAACATTCAGTACTTC,CAVAGGSGNIQYF
12,.,TRBV29-1,TRBJ2-7,.,TGCAGCGTTTCGGACAGCTCCTACGAGCAGTACTTC,CSVSDSSYEQYF
13,.,TRBV30,TRBJ2-7,.,TGTGCCTGGAGTGGCCAGGGAGGCGTGGGGCAGTACTTC,CAWSGQGGVGQYF
15,TRBD2,TRBV11-3,TRBJ2-1,.,TGTGCCAGCAGCTTAGGACTAGCGGCCTACAATGAGCAGTTCTTC,CASSLGLAAYNEQFF